This TCR beta chain was profiled in a study of Ad26.COV2.S vaccination and SARS-CoV-2 variants. TCRdb's table, derived via immunoSEQ multiplex PCR, lists solely in-frame clones and lacks some. The sample has over 400,000 clones; about nine tenths are singletons. CDR3 length: 13 residues. The V and J ends lost 3 bases and 1 base respectively, with 6 bases between them. Germline CDR1 reads SNHLY; CDR2 reads FYNNEI. The treatment denotes: approximately 18 received Ad26.COV2.S at low or high dose, single or two shots; 5 received placebo; per-sample allocation not given. Day 63 following the first vaccine or placebo injection was when the samples were taken.

The input for sequencing was peripheral blood, taken in a trial of Ad26.COV2.S vaccine versus placebo. The chain couples TRBV2 to TRBJ1-1; D is undetermined. This receptor was taken from a person between 18 and 65 years old who received the Ad26.COV2.S COVID-19 vaccine or a placebo. This CDR3 reads CASSDYGNTEAFF. The CDR3 region has the DNA TGTGCCAGCAGTGATTACGGGAACACTGAAGCTTTCTTT.